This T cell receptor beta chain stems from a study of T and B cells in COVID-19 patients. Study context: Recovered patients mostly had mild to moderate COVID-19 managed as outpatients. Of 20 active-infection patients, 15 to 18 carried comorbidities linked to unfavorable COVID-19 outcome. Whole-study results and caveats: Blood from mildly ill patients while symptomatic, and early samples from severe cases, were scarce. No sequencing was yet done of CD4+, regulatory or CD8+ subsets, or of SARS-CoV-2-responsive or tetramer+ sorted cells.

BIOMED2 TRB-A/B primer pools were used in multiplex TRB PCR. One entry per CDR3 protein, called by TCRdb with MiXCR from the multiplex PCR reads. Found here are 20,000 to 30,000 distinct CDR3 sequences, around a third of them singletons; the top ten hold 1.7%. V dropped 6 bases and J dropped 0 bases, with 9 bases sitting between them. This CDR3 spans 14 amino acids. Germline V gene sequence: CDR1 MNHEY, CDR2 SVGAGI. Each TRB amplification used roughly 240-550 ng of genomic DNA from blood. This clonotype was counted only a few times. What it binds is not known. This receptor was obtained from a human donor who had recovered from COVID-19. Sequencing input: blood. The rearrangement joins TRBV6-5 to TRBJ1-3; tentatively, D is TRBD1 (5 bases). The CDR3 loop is CASRGRSSGNTIYF. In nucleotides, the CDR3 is TGTGCCAGCAGGGGACGGAGCTCTGGAAACACCATATATTTT.